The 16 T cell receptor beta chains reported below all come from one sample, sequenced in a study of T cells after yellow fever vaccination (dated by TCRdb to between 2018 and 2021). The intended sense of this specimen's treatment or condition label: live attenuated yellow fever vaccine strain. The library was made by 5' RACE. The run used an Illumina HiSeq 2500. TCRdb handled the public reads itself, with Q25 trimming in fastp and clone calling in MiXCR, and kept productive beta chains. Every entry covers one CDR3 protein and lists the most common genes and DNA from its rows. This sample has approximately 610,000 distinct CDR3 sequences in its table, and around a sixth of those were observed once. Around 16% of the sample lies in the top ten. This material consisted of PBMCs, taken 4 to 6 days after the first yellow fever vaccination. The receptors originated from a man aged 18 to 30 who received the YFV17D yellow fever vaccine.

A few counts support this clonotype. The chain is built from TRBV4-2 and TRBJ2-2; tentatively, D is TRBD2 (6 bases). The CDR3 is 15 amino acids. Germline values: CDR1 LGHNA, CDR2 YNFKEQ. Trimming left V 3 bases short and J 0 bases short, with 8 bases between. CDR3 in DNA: TGTGCCAGCAGCCAGGGGACTTCGAACACCGGGGAGCTGTTTTTT. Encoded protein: CASSQGTSNTGELFF.

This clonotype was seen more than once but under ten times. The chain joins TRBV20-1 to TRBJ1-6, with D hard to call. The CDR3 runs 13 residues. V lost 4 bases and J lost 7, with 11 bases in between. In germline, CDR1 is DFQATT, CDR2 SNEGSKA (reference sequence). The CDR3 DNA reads TGCAGTGCTACCCCGTCCCCAAATTCACCCCTCCACTTT. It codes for CSATPSPNSPLHF.

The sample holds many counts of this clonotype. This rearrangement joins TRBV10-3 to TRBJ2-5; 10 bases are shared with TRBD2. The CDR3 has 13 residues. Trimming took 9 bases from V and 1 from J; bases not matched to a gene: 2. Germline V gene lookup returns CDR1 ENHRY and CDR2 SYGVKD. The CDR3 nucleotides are TGTGCCATTTCTAGCGGGGGCCAAGAGACCCAGTACTTC. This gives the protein CAISSGGQETQYF.

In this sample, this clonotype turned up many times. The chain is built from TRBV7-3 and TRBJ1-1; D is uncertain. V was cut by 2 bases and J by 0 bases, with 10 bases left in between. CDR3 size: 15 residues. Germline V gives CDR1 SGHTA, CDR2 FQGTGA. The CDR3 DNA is TGTGCCAGCAGCTTAGGTCCGGTTATGAACACTGAAGCTTTCTTT. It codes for CASSLGPVMNTEAFF. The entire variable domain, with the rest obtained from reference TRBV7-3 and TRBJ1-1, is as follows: GAGVSQTPSNKVTEKGKYVELRCDPISGHTALYWYRQSLGQGPEFLIYFQGTGAADDSGLPNDRFFAVRPEGSVSTLKIQRTERGDSAVYLCASSLGPVMNTEAFFGQGTRLTVV.

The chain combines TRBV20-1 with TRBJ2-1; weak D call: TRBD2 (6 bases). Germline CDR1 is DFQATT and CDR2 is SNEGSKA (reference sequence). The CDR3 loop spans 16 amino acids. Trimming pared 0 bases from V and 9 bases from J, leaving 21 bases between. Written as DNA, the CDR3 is TGCAGTGCTAGAGATCCAGAGTCAGCGGGCGGCGGTGAGCAGTTCTTC. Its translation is CSARDPESAGGGEQFF.

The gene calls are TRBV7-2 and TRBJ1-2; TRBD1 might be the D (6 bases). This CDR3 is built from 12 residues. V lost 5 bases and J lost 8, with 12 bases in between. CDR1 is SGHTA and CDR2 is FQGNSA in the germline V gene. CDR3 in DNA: TGTGCCAGCAGCCCACAGGGTTGGGGCTACACCTTC. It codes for CASSPQGWGYTF. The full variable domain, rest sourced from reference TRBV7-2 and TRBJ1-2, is GAGVSQSPSNKVTEKGKDVELRCDPISGHTALYWYRQSLGQGLEFLIYFQGNSAPDKSGLPSDRFSAERTGGSVSTLTIQRTQQEDSAVYLCASSPQGWGYTFGSGTRLTVV.

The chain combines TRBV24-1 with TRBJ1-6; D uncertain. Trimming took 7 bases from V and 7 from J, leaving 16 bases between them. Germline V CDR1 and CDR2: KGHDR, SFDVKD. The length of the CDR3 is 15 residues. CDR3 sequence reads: CATRAYGTGNSPLHF. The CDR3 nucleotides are TGTGCCACCAGGGCTTACGGTACTGGCAATTCACCCCTCCACTTT.

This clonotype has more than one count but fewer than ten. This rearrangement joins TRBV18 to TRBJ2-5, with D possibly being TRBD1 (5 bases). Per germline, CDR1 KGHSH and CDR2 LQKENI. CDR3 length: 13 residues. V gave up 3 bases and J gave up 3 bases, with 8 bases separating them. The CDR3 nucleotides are TGTGCCAGCTCACCGTCAGGGAAAGAGACCCAGTACTTC. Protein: CASSPSGKETQYF.

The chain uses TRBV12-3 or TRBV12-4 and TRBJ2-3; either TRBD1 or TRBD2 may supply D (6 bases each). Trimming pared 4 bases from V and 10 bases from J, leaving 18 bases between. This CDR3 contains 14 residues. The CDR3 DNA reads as TGTGCCAGCAGTTCCCGGACAGTGGGAGGTGCGCAGTATTTT. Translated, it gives CASSSRTVGGAQYF.

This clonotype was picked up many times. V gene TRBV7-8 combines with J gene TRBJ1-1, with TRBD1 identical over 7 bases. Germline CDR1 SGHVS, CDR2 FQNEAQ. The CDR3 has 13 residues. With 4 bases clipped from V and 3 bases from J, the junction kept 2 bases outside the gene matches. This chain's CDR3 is CASSSDRDTEAFF. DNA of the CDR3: TGTGCCAGCAGCTCAGACAGGGACACTGAAGCTTTCTTT.

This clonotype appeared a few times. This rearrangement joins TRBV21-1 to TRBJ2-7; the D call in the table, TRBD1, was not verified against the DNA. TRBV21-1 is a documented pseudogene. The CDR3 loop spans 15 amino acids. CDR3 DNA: TGTGCCAGCAGCAGGAGGTTCGACAGGCCTACCGAGCAGTACTTC. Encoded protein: CASSRRFDRPTEQYF.

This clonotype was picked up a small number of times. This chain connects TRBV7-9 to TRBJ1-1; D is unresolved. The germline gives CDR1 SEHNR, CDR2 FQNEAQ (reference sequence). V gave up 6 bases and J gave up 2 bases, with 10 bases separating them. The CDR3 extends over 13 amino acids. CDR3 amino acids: CASSNSLNTEAFF. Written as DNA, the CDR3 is TGTGCCAGCAGTAACAGTCTCAACACTGAAGCTTTCTTT.

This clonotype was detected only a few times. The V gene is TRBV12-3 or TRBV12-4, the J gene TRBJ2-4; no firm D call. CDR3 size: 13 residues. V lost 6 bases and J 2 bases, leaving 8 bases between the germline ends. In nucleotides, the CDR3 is TGTGCCAGCAGCTTCGGGTCCAAAAACATTCAGTACTTC. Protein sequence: CASSFGSKNIQYF.

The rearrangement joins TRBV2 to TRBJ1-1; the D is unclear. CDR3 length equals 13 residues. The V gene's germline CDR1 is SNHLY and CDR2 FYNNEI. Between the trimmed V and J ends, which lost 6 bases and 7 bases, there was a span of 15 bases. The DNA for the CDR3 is TGTGCCAGCAGAACCTTCGAGGGTCTTGAAGCTTTCTTT. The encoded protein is CASRTFEGLEAFF.

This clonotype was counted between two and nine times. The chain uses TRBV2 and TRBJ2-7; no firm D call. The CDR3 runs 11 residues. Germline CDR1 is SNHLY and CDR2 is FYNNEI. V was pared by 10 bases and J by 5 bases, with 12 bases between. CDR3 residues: CATELAHEQYV. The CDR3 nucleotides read TGTGCCACGGAGTTGGCACACGAGCAGTACGTC.

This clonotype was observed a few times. The CDR3 DNA follows: TGTGCCAGCAGCTCGCATGAGCGGACCCAATACGGACAGAGCTACGAGCAGTACGTC. Its protein is CASSSHERTQYGQSYEQYV. This chain connects TRBV7-8 to TRBJ2-7, with a possible D match to TRBD1 (6 bases). The CDR3 contains 19 residues. V lost 4 bases and J lost 3, with 28 bases in between. CDR1 SGHVS and CDR2 FQNEAQ come from the germline V gene.